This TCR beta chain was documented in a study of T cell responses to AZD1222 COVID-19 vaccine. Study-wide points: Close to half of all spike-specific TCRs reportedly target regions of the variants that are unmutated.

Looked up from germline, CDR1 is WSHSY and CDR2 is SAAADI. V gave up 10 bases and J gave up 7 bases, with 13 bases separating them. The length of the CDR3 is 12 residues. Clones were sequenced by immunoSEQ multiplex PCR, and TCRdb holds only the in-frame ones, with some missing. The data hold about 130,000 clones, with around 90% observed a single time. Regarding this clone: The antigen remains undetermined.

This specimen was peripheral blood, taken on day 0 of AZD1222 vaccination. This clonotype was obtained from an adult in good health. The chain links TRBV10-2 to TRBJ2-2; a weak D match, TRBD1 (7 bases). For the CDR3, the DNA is TGCGCCACCCTTCAGGGGGGCGGGGAGCTGTTTTTT. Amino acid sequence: CATLQGGGELFF.